This T cell receptor (beta chain) was captured in a study of coeliac disease. About the research overall: Coeliac patients had newly diagnosed active disease, refractory type I disease, or gluten-free diet control.

The protocol was immunoSEQ multiplex PCR, while the TCRdb copy is restricted to in-frame clones and leaves out a portion. The table shows a few thousand clones, with about 61% occurring only once. Study-level points and caveats: TRB repertoires were largely private, with most amino acid sequences found in only one sample.

The V and J ends lost 3 bases and 7 bases respectively, with 22 bases between them. Germline V gene data show CDR1 as MGHRA and CDR2 as YSYEKL. This CDR3 has 17 residues. On this clone: Its target is not known.

The J gene is TRBJ2-1, the V gene TRBV4-1; tentatively, D is TRBD2 (7 bases). The origin of this receptor is a human donor with active celiac disease. Specimen: intraepithelial lymphocytes from the gut. The CDR3: CASSQRGAMGGGNEQFF. The CDR3 nucleotides are TGCGCCAGCAGCCAGAGGGGGGCAATGGGAGGGGGAAATGAGCAGTTCTTC.